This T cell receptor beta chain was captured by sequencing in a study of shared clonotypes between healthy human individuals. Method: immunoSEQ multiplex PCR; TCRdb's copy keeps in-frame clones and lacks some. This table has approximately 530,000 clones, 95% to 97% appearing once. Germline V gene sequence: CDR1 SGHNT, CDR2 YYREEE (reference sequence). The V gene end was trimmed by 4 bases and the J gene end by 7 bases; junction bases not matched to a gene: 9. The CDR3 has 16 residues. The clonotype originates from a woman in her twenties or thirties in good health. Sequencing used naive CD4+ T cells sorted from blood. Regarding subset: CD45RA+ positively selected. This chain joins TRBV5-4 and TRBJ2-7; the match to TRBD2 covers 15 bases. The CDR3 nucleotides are TGTGCCAGCAGCCCCGGACTAGCGGGAGGGCATCGGGAGCAGTACTTC. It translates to CASSPGLAGGHREQYF.